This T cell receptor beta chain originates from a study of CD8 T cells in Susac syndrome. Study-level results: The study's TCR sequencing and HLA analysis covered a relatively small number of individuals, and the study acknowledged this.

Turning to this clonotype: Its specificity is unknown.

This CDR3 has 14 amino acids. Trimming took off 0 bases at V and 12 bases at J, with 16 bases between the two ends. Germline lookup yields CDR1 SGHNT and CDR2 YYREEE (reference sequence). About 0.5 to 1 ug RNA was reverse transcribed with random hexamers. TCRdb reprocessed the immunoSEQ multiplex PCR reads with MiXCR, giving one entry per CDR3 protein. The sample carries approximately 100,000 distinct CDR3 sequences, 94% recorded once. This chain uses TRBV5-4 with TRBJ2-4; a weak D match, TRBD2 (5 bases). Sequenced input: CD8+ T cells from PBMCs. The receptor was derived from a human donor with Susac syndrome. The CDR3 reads CASSLEARKEDQYF. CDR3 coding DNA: TGTGCCAGCAGCTTGGAGGCTCGCAAGGAGGATCAGTACTTC.